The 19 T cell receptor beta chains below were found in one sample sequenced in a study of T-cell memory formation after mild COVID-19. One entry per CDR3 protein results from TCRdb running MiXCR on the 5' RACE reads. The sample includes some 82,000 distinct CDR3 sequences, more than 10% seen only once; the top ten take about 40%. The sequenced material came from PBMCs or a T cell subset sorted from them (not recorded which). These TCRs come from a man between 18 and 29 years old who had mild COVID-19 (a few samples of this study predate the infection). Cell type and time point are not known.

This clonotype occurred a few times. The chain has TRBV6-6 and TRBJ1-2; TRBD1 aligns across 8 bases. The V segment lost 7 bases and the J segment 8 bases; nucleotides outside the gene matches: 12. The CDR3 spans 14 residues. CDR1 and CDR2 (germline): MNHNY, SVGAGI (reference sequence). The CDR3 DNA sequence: TGTGCCAGCACCGAATCGGCAGGGGGCGGAGGCTACACCTTC. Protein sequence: CASTESAGGGGYTF.

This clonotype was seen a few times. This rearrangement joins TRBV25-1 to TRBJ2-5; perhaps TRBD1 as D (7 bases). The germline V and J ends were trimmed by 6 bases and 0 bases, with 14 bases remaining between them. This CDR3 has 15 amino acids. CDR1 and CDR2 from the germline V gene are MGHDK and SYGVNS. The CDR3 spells CASRGGTVNQETQYF. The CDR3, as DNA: TGTGCCAGCAGAGGCGGGACAGTCAACCAAGAGACCCAGTACTTC.

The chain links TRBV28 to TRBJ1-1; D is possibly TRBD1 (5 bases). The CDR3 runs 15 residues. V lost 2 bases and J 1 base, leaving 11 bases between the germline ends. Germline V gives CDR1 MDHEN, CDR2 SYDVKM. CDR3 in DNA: TGTGCCAGCAGTTTAGTGGGACGACCGAACACTGAAGCTTTCTTT. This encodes CASSLVGRPNTEAFF.

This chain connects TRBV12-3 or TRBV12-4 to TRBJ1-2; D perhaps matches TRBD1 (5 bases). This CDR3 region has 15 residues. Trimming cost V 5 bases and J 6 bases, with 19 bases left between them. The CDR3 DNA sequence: TGTGCCAGCAGTCTGGGGGGGGGGATAGGAAATGGCTACACCTTC. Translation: CASSLGGGIGNGYTF.

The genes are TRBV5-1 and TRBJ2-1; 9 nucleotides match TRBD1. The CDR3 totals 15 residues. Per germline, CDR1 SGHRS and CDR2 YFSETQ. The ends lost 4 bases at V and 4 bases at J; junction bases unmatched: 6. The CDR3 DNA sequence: TGCGCCAGCAGCCGAGGGACAGGGTTATACAATGAGCAGTTCTTC. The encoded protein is CASSRGTGLYNEQFF. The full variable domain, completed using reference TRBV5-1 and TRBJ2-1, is KAGVTQTPRYLIKTRGQQVTLSCSPISGHRSVSWYQQTPGQGLQFLFEYFSETQRNKGNFPGRFSGRQFSNSRSEMNVSTLELGDSALYLCASSRGTGLYNEQFFGPGTRLTVL.

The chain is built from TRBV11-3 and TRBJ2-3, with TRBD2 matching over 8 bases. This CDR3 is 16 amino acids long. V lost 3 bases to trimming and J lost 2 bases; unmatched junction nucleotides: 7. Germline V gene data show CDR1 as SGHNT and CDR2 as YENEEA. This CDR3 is CASSFNRGGPTDTQYF. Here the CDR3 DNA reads TGTGCCAGCAGCTTCAATCGGGGGGGCCCCACAGATACGCAGTATTTT.

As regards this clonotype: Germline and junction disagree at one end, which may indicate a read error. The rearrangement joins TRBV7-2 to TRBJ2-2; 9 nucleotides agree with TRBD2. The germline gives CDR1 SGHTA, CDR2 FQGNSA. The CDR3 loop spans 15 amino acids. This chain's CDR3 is CASSIAGANTGELFF. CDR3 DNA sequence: TGTGCCAGCAGCATAGCGGGGGCGAACACCGGGGAGCTGTTTTTT.

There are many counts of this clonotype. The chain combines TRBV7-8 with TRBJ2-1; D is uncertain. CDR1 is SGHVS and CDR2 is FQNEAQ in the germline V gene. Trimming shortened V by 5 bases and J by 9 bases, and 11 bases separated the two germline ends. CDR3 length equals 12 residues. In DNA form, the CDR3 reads TGTGCCAGCAGCCCCCGGTCTGGTGAGCAGTTCTTC. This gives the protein CASSPRSGEQFF.

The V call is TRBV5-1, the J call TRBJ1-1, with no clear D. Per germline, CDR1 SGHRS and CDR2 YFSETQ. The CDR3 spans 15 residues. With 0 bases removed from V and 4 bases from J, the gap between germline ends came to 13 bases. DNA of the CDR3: TGCGCCAGCAGCTTGGGCACCCGGGAGGCCACTGAAGCTTTCTTT. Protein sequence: CASSLGTREATEAFF.

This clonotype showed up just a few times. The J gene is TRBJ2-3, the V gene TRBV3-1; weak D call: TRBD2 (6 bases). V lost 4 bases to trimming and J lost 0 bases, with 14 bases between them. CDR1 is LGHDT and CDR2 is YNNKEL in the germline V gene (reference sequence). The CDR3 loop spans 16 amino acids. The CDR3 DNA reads TGTGCCAGCAGCCTCGCCCTAGCGATTAGCACAGATACGCAGTATTTT. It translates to CASSLALAISTDTQYF.

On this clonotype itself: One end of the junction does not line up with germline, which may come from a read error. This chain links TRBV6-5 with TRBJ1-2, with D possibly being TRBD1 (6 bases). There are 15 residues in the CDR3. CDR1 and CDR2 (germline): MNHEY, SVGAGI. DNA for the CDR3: TGTGCCAGCACACCGCTCGGGGGGCGCGTCTATGTCTACACCTTC. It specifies CASTPLGGRVYVYTF.

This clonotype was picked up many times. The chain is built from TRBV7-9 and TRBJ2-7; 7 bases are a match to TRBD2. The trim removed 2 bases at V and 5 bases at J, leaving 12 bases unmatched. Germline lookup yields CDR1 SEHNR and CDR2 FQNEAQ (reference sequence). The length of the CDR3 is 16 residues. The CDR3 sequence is CASSLWSGEERHEQYF. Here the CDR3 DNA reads TGTGCCAGCAGCTTATGGAGCGGGGAGGAACGACACGAGCAGTACTTC.

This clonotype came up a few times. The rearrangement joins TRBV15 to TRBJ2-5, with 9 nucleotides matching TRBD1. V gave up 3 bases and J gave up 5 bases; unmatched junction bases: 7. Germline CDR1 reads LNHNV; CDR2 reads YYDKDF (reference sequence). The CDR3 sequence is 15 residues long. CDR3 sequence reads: CATSRGQGQGETQYF. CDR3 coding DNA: TGTGCCACCAGCAGGGGACAGGGCCAAGGGGAGACCCAGTACTTC.

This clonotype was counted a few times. The CDR3 loop reads CASSLGLAVTRHEQFF. The DNA of the CDR3 is TGTGCCAGCAGTTTAGGACTAGCGGTCACCCGGCATGAGCAGTTCTTC. The gene calls are TRBV27 and TRBJ2-1, with 10 bases lining up with TRBD2. Looked up from germline, CDR1 is MNHEY and CDR2 is SMNVEV (reference sequence). The CDR3 contains 16 residues. V lost 2 bases and J lost 8; bases outside the gene matches: 9.

This chain's CDR3 is CASSPGRPSNQPQHF. In DNA, the CDR3 is TGTGCCAGCAGCCCGGGACGGCCAAGCAATCAGCCCCAGCATTTT. V gene TRBV7-9 combines with J gene TRBJ1-5; tentatively, D is TRBD1 (5 bases). Germline V lookup: CDR1 SEHNR, CDR2 FQNEAQ (reference sequence). V was shortened by 5 bases and J by 1 base, with 12 bases between the two germline ends. The CDR3 contains 15 residues.

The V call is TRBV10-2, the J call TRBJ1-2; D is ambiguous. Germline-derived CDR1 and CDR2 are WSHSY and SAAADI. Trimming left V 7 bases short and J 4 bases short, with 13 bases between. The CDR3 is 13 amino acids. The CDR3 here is CASTGTPGYGYTF. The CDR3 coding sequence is TGCGCCAGCACGGGCACCCCTGGCTATGGCTACACCTTC.

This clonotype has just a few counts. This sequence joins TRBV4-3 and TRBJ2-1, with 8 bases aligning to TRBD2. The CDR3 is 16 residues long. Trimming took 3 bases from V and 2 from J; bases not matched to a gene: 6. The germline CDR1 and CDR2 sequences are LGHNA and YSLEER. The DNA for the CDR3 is TGCGCCAGCAGCCAGTCGCGAGCGGGGGCCTACAATGAGCAGTTCTTC. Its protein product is CASSQSRAGAYNEQFF.

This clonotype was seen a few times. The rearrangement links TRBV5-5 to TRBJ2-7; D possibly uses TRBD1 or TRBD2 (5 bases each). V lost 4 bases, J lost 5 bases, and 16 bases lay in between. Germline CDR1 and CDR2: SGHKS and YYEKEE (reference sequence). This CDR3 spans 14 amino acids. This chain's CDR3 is CASSPGTNFNEQYF. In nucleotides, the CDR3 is TGTGCCAGCAGCCCGGGGACGAATTTTAACGAGCAGTACTTC.

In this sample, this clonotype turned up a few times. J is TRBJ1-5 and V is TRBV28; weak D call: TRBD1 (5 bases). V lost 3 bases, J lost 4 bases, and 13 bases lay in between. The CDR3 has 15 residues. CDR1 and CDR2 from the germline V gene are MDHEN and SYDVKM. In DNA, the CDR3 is TGTGCCAGCAGTTTGCGGCAGGGCGCGAATCAGCCCCAGCATTTT. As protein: CASSLRQGANQPQHF.